This T cell receptor beta chain was identified during a study of blood T cell repertoires in COVID-19. TCRdb's copy holds only in-frame clones and misses some; the assay was immunoSEQ multiplex PCR. The table shows roughly 100,000 clones, with around 79% occurring only once. This CDR3 is built from 15 residues. Germline values: CDR1 SQVTM, CDR2 ANQGSEA. J was trimmed by 2 bases and V by 4 bases; bases with no gene match: 10. This clone was found a few times. The V gene is TRBV29-1, the J gene TRBJ1-1; 7 bases are a match to TRBD1. The receptor's source is a man between 65 and 85 years old with active or convalescent COVID-19. Specimen: peripheral blood. CDR3 DNA: TGCAGCGTTGCTGGGACAGTTAGGGGTAACACTGAAGCTTTCTTT. It is translated as CSVAGTVRGNTEAFF. The entire variable domain, with the rest obtained from reference TRBV29-1 and TRBJ1-1, is as follows: SAVISQKPSRDICQRGTSLTIQCQVDSQVTMMFWYRQQPGQSLTLIATANQGSEATYESGFVIDKFPISRPNLTFSTLTVSNMSPEDSSIYLCSVAGTVRGNTEAFFGQGTRLTVV.